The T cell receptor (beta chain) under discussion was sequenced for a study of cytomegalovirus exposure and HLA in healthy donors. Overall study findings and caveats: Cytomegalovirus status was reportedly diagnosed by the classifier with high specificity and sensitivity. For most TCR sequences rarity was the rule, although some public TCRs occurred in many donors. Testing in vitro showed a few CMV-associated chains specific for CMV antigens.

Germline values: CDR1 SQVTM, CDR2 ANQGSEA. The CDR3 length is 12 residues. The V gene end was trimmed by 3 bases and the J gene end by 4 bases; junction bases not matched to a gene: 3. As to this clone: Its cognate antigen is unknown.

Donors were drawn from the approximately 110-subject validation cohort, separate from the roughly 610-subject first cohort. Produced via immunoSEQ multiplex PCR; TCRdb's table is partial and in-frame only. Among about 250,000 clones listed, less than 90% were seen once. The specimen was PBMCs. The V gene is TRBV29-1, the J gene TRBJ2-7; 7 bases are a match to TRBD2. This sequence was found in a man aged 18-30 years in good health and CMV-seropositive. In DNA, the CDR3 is TGCAGCGTTGACAGCGGGGCTTACGAGCAGTACTTC. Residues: CSVDSGAYEQYF.